This T cell receptor (beta chain) was recovered during a study of molecular identifiers for immune sequencing clone quantification. About the study: In replicates, RNA taken from roughly 20,000 or 100,000 naive CD8 cells was divided five ways, and four portions underwent sequencing.

TCRdb ran MiXCR on the PCR reads and lists one entry per CDR3 protein. The table lists 50,000 to 65,000 distinct CDR3 sequences, 25% of them singletons, with around 1.8% in the top ten. Comments on this clonotype: No antigen is known for it. Possible read error: a much larger clone is one base away.

Germline CDR1 LNHDA, CDR2 SQIVND (reference sequence). The trim removed 8 bases at V and 4 bases at J, leaving 8 bases unmatched. This CDR3 region has 14 residues. General study results and limits: Beyond 20 RNA copies, clones held over 99% of effector molecules, compared with under 1% in naive cells.

The receptor's source is a human donor in good health. Some libraries in this study had Jurkat cell RNA spiked in. Sequenced input: naive CD8+ T cells from blood, with Jurkat cell RNA spiked in. Subset specified: FACS-sorted CD8+CD4-CCR7+CD45RA+ naive T cells. V and J are TRBV19 and TRBJ2-5; TRBD1 aligns across 9 bases. This CDR3 is CASAHWDRAETQYF. As DNA, the CDR3 is TGTGCCAGTGCCCACTGGGACAGGGCAGAGACCCAGTACTTC.